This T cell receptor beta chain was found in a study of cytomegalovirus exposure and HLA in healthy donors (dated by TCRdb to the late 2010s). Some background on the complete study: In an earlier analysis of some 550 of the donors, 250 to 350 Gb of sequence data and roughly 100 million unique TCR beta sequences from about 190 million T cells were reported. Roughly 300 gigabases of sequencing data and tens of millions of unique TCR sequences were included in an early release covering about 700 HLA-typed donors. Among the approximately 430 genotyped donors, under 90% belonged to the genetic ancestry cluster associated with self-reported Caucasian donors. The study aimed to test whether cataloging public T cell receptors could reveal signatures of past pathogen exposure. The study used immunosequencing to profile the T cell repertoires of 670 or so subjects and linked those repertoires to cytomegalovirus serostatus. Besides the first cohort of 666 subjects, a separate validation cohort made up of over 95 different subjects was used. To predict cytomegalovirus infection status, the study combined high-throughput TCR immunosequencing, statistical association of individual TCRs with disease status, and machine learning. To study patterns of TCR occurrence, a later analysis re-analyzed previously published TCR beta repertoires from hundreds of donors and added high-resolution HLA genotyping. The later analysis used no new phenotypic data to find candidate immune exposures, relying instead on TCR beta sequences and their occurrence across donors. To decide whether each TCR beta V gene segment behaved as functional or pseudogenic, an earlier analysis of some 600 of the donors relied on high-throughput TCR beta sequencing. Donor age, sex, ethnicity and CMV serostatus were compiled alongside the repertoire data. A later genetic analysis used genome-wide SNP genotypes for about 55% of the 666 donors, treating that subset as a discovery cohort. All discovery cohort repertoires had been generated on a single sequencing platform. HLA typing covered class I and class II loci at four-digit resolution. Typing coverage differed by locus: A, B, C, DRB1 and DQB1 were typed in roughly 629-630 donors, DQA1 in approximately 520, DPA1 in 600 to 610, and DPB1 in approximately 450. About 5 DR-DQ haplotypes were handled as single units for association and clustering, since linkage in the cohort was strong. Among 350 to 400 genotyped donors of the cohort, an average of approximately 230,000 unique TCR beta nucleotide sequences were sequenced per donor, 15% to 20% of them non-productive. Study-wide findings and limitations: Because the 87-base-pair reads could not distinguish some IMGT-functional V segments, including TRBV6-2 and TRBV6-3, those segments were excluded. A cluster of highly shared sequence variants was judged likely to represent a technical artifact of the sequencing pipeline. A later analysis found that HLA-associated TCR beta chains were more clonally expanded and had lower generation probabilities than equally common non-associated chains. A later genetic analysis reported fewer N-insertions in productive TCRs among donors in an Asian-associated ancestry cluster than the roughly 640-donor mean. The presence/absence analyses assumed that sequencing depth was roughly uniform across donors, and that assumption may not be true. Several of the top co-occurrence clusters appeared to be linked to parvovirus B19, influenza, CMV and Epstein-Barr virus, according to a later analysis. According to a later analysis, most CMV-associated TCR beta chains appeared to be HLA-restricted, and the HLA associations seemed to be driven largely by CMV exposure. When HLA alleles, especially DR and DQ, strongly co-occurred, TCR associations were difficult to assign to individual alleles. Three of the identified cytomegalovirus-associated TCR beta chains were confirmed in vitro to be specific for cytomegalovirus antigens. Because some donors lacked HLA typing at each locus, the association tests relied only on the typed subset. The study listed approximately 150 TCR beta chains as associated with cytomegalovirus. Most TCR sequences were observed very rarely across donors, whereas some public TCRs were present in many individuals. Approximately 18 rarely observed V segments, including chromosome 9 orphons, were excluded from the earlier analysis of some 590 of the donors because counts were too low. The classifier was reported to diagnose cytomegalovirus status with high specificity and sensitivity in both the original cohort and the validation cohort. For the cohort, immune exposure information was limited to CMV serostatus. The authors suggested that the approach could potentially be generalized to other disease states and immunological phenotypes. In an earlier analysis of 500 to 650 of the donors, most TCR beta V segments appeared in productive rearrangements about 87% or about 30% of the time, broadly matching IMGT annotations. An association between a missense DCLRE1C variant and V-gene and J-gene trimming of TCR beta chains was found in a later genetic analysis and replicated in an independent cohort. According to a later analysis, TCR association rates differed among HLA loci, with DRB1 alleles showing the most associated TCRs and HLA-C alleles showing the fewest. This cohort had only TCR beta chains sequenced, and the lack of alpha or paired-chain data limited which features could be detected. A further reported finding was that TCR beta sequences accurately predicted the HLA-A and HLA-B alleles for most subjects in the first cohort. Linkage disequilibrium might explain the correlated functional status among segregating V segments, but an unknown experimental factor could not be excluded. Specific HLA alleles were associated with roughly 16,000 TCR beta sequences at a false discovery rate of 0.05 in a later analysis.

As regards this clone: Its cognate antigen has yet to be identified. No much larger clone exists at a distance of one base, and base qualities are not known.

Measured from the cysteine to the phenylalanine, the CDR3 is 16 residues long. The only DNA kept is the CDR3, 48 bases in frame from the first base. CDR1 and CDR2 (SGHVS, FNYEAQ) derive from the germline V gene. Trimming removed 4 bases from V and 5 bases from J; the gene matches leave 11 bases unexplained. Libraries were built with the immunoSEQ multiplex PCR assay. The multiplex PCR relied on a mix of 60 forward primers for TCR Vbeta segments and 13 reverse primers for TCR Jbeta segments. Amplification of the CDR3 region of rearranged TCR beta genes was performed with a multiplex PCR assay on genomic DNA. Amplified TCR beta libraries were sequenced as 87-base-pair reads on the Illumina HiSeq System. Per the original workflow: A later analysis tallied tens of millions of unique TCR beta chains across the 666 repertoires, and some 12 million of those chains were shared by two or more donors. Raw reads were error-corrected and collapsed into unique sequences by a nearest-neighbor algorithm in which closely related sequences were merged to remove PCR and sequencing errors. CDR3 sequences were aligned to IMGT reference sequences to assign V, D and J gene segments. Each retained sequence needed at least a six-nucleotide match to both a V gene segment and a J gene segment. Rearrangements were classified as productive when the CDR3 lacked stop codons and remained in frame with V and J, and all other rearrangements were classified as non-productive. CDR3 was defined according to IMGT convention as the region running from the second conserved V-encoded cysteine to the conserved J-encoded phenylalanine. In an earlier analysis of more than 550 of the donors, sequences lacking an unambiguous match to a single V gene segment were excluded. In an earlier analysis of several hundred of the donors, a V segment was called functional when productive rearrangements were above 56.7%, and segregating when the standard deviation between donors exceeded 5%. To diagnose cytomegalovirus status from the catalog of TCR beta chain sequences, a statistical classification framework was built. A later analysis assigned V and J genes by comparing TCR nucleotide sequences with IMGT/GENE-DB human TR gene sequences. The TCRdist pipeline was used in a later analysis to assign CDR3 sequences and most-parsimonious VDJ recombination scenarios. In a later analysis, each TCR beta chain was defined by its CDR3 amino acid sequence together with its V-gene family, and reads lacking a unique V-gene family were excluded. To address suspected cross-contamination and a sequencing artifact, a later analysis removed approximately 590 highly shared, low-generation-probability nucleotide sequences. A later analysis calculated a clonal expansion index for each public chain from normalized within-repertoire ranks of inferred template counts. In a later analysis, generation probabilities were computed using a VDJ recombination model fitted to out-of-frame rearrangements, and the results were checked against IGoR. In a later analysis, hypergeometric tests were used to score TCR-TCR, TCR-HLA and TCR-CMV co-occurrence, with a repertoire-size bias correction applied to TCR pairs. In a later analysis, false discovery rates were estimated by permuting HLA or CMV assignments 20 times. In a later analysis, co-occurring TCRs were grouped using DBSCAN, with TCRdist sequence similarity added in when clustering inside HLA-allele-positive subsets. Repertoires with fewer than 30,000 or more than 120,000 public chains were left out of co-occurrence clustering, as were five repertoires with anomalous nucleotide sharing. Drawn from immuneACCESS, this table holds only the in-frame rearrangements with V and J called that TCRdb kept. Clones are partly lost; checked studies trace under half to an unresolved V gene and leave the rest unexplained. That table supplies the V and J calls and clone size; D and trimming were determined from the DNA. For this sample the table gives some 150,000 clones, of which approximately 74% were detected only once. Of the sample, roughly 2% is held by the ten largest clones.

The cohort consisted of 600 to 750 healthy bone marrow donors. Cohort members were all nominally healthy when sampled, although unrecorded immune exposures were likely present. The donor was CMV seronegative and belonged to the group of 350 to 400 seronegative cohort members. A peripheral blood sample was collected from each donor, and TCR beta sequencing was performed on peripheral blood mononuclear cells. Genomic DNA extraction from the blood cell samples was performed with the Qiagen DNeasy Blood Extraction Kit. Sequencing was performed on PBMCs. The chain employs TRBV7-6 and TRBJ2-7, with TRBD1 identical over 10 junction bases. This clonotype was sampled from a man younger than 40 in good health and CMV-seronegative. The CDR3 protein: CASSSQRDRGWNEQYF. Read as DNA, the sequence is TGTGCCAGCAGCTCACAGCGGGACAGGGGATGGAACGAGCAGTACTTC.